The 27 T cell receptor beta chains in this list originate from one sample, sequenced in a study of T cells in tuberculosis. Described time point: new active TB diagnosis, blood taken before or within 7 days of starting treatment. Assay used: immunoSEQ multiplex PCR; TCRdb lists only in-frame clones, some missing. The sample comprises 20,000 to 25,000 clones, around 85% of which are singletons, and about 15% rests with the top ten. This specimen was PBMCs, taken at tuberculosis diagnosis. All receptors come from an adult with tuberculosis.

The genes are TRBV27 and TRBJ2-7; D gene ambiguous. V was cut by 1 base and J by 2 bases, with 6 bases left in between. The CDR3 spans 13 residues. The germline gives CDR1 MNHEY, CDR2 SMNVEV (reference sequence). CDR3 DNA sequence: TGTGCCAGCAGTTTATTACCTACCTACGAGCAGTACTTC. Its protein is CASSLLPTYEQYF.

This chain uses TRBV6-1 with TRBJ1-4; D unclear. CDR1 is MNHNS, CDR2 SASEGT, per germline. The CDR3 spans 11 residues. V lost 10 bases to trimming and J lost 8 bases, with 11 bases between them. The CDR3 nucleotides read TGTGCCACAGGTTGGTACGAAAAACTGTTTTTT. This codes for CATGWYEKLFF.

The chain couples TRBV9 to TRBJ2-3; 8 nucleotides align to TRBD2. Losses at the gene ends were 3 bases for V and 0 bases for J; bases not matched to a gene: 3. The CDR3 is 15 residues long. CDR1 and CDR2 (germline): SGDLS, YYNGEE. CDR3 amino acids: CASSAIAGSTDTQYF. The CDR3 DNA reads as TGTGCCAGCAGCGCCATAGCGGGAAGCACAGATACGCAGTATTTT.

In nucleotides, the CDR3 is TGTGCCTGGGTGACAGGACTTAACTATGGCTACACCTTC. Translation gives CAWVTGLNYGYTF. The chain employs TRBV30 and TRBJ1-2; D possibly corresponds to TRBD1 (6 bases). The germline gives CDR1 GTSNPN, CDR2 SVGIG (reference sequence). The CDR3 consists of 13 residues. V lost 5 bases and J lost 1, with 11 bases in between.

The chain recombines TRBV14 with TRBJ1-2, with D unclear. Germline CDR1 and CDR2: SGHDN and FVKESK. The CDR3 contains 12 residues. Trimming stripped 1 base from V and 4 bases from J, with 4 bases between. Here the CDR3 DNA reads TGTGCCAGCAGCCAAGTCGGCTATGGCTACACCTTC. This sequence encodes CASSQVGYGYTF.

The gene calls are TRBV28 and TRBJ2-5; 11 bases line up with TRBD2. This CDR3 comprises 16 residues. The V and J ends lost 5 bases and 5 bases, in that order; junction bases with no gene match: 10. In germline, CDR1 is MDHEN, CDR2 SYDVKM. The CDR3 nucleotides read TGTGCCAGCAGTCGGACCCTAGCGGGAGGAGGGGAGACCCAGTACTTC. It yields the protein CASSRTLAGGGETQYF. The full variable domain, in which reference TRBV28 and TRBJ2-5 provide the parts outside the CDR3, is DVKVTQSSRYLVKRTGEKVFLECVQDMDHENMFWYRQDPGLGLRLIYFSYDVKMKEKGDIPEGYSVSREKKERFSLILESASTNQTSMYLCASSRTLAGGGETQYFGPGTRLLVL.

The CDR3 loop is CATLYRGNQPQHF. The CDR3 DNA reads as TGTGCCACCCTCTACAGGGGGAATCAGCCCCAGCATTTT. The chain couples TRBV28 to TRBJ1-5; the match to TRBD1 covers 8 bases. V was pared by 10 bases and J by 4 bases, with 6 bases of the junction left unmatched. Germline assignment: CDR1 MDHEN and CDR2 SYDVKM. The CDR3 has 13 amino acids.

As to this clone: A much larger clone lies one base from this, so it may be a read error. Within the sample, other DNA sequences also encode this same CDR3. This rearrangement joins TRBV5-1 to TRBJ2-1; 14 bases are a match to TRBD2. The length of the CDR3 is 17 residues. CDR1 is SGHRS and CDR2 is YFSETQ in the germline V gene. This chain's CDR3 is CASSQTSGRATGNEQFF. CDR3 sequence (DNA): TGCGCCAGCAGCCAGACTAGCGGGAGGGCCACCGGCAATGAACAGTTCTTC.

This chain connects TRBV28 to TRBJ1-1; D is uncertain. The germline V gene has CDR1 MDHEN and CDR2 SYDVKM. This CDR3 has 15 residues. Deletions cut 8 bases from V and 3 bases from J, with 19 bases between. CDR3 DNA sequence: TGTGCCAGCCGAGAAGTAGCCGGGGAGTACACTGAAGCTTTCTTT. Translation: CASREVAGEYTEAFF.

CDR3 coding DNA: TGTGCCAGTCAGGGCCCTTACACTGAAGCTTTCTTT. This sequence encodes CASQGPYTEAFF. The chain joins TRBV19 to TRBJ1-1; maybe TRBD1 (5 bases). This CDR3 region has 12 residues. Germline assignment: CDR1 LNHDA and CDR2 SQIVND (reference sequence). The germline V and J ends were trimmed by 8 bases and 3 bases, with 10 bases remaining between them.

The rearrangement links TRBV10-1 to TRBJ2-3; TRBD2 agrees at 12 bases. This CDR3 is 16 amino acids long. V gave up 5 bases and J gave up 6 bases; unmatched junction bases: 9. CDR1 and CDR2 from the germline V gene are WNHNN and SYGVQD (reference sequence). CDR3 sequence: CASSFSSGGAQDTQYF. In nucleotides, the CDR3 is TGCGCCAGCAGTTTCTCTAGCGGGGGGGCCCAGGATACGCAGTATTTT.

In its sample, this clone was seen once. The V and J genes are TRBV11-2 and TRBJ1-2; 9 nucleotides line up with TRBD1. This CDR3 region has 14 residues. V gave up 4 bases and J gave up 5 bases; unmatched junction bases: 5. In germline, CDR1 is SGHAT, CDR2 FQNNGV. The CDR3 DNA reads TGTGCCAGCAGCTCGACAGGGGGTAGTTATGGCTACACCTTC. Protein: CASSSTGGSYGYTF.

V and J are TRBV13 and TRBJ2-3; D unresolved. The germline gives CDR1 PRHDT, CDR2 FYEKMQ (reference sequence). Trimming removed 2 bases from V and 1 base from J, with 10 bases in between. The CDR3 runs 15 residues. CDR3: CASSLSPRGTDTQYF. In nucleotides, the CDR3 is TGTGCCAGCAGCTTAAGTCCCCGGGGCACAGATACGCAGTATTTT.

V and J are TRBV28 and TRBJ1-1, with D unclear. V was cut by 6 bases and J by 6 bases, with 8 bases left in between. CDR1 is MDHEN, CDR2 SYDVKM, per germline. There are 11 residues in the CDR3. The CDR3 spells CASRRYSEAFF. As DNA, the CDR3 is TGTGCCAGCAGGCGGTATTCTGAAGCTTTCTTT.

In this sample, this clone turned up once. J is TRBJ1-1 and V is TRBV28; D uncertain. The CDR3 runs to 13 residues. The V gene's germline CDR1 is MDHEN and CDR2 SYDVKM. The V end lost 2 bases, the J end lost 0 bases, and 4 bases lay between the germline ends. The CDR3 loop is CASSLQVNTEAFF. CDR3 nucleotide sequence: TGTGCCAGCAGTTTACAGGTGAACACTGAAGCTTTCTTT.

V usage is TRBV9 and J usage is TRBJ2-1, with 7 bases matching TRBD1. With 2 bases clipped from V and 5 bases from J, the junction kept 10 bases outside the gene matches. This CDR3 region has 16 residues. CDR1 SGDLS and CDR2 YYNGEE come from the germline V gene. The CDR3 DNA is TGTGCCAGCAGCGTGGAGGACAGGTCTTTCGACAATGAGCAGTTCTTC. Translation: CASSVEDRSFDNEQFF.

The chain combines TRBV9 with TRBJ1-5; TRBD1 might be the D (6 bases). The germline V and J ends were trimmed by 4 bases and 1 base, with 9 bases remaining between them. Germline V gene data show CDR1 as SGDLS and CDR2 as YYNGEE. The CDR3 has 14 residues. CDR3 protein: CASSSGQSNQPQHF. The CDR3 region has the DNA TGTGCCAGCAGCTCAGGACAGAGCAATCAGCCCCAGCATTTT.

This clone has a handful of counts. The rearrangement links TRBV7-2 to TRBJ1-5, with D hard to call. CDR3 length: 14 residues. The germline CDR1 and CDR2 sequences are SGHTA and FQGNSA. V lost 1 base and J lost 4, with 8 bases in between. The CDR3 region has the DNA TGTGCCAGCAGCTTAGAAACAACGAATCAGCCCCAGCATTTT. It encodes CASSLETTNQPQHF.

The chain is built from TRBV5-4 and TRBJ1-3; D perhaps matches TRBD1 (5 bases). This CDR3 contains 14 residues. Germline V gene data show CDR1 as SGHNT and CDR2 as YYREEE (reference sequence). The V end lost 0 bases, the J end lost 7 bases, and 11 bases lay between the germline ends. The CDR3 spells CASSLDRIPNTIYF. DNA of the CDR3: TGTGCCAGCAGCTTGGACAGGATCCCGAACACCATATATTTT. Full variable domain (remainder filled in from reference TRBV5-4 and TRBJ1-3): ETGVTQSPTHLIKTRGQQVTLRCSSQSGHNTVSWYQQALGQGPQFIFQYYREEENGRGNFPPRFSGLQFPNYSSELNVNALELDDSALYLCASSLDRIPNTIYFGEGSWLTVV.

This clone was seen just once. This chain links TRBV2 with TRBJ1-1; TRBD1 agrees at 10 bases. Germline V CDR1 and CDR2: SNHLY, FYNNEI. This CDR3 region has 13 residues. J was trimmed by 4 bases and V by 6 bases; bases with no gene match: 2. The DNA for the CDR3 is TGTGCCAGCAGCGGACAGGGGGTCACTGAAGCTTTCTTT. It encodes CASSGQGVTEAFF.

The genes are TRBV29-1 and TRBJ1-1; 9 nucleotides agree with TRBD1. The length of the CDR3 is 13 residues. J lost 10 bases, V lost 6 bases, and 12 bases had no gene match. CDR1 and CDR2 from the germline V gene are SQVTM and ANQGSEA. This CDR3 reads CSVPGTGKRGAFF. CDR3 nucleotide sequence: TGCAGCGTCCCCGGGACAGGGAAGAGGGGAGCTTTCTTT.

The V call is TRBV9, the J call TRBJ1-2, with D possibly matching TRBD1 (6 bases). Germline V gives CDR1 SGDLS, CDR2 YYNGEE. The CDR3 has 15 residues. V shed 0 bases and J shed 3 bases, with 12 bases lying between them. DNA for the CDR3: TGTGCCAGCAGCGTAGATGGGGGCCCGTACTATGGCTACACCTTC. As protein: CASSVDGGPYYGYTF.

This CDR3 is CASSPYGLNQETQYF. For the CDR3, the DNA is TGTGCCAGCAGCCCTTATGGACTAAACCAAGAGACCCAGTACTTC. The chain couples TRBV11-2 to TRBJ2-5; possibly TRBD2 for D (6 bases). The CDR3 sequence is 15 residues long. In germline, CDR1 is SGHAT, CDR2 FQNNGV. The V end lost 5 bases, the J end lost 0 bases, and 13 bases lay between the germline ends. The complete variable domain, with remaining parts taken from reference TRBV11-2 and TRBJ2-5, reads EAGVAQSPRYKIIEKRQSVAFWCNPISGHATLYWYQQILGQGPKLLIQFQNNGVVDDSQLPKDRFSAERLKGVDSTLKIQPAKLEDSAVYLCASSPYGLNQETQYFGPGTRLLVL.

This chain links TRBV4-3 with TRBJ1-4; D possibly corresponds to TRBD1 (6 bases). Germline V gene data show CDR1 as LGHNA and CDR2 as YSLEER. This CDR3 region has 16 residues. V dropped 0 bases and J dropped 3 bases, with 11 bases sitting between them. CDR3 residues: CASSQDWGHSNEKLFF. The CDR3 bases are TGCGCCAGCAGCCAAGATTGGGGACATTCTAATGAAAAACTGTTTTTT.

This clone appeared once. V and J are TRBV28 and TRBJ1-4; 8 bases match TRBD1. V gave up 8 bases and J gave up 8 bases; unmatched junction bases: 7. Germline values: CDR1 MDHEN, CDR2 SYDVKM. The length of the CDR3 is 13 residues. This CDR3 reads CASLDRGREKLFF. The CDR3 DNA reads as TGTGCCAGCCTAGACAGGGGTCGCGAAAAACTGTTTTTT.

The J gene is TRBJ2-7, the V gene TRBV5-1, with 9 bases lining up with TRBD2. The ends lost 0 bases at V and 4 bases at J; junction bases unmatched: 5. The CDR3 runs 15 residues. Germline values: CDR1 SGHRS, CDR2 YFSETQ. For the CDR3, the DNA is TGCGCCAGCAGCTTGGTGGGACTAGCAGCTTACGAGCAGTACTTC. Its protein product is CASSLVGLAAYEQYF.

This chain links TRBV28 with TRBJ2-5; D may be TRBD2 (7 bases). Trimming stripped 11 bases from V and 5 bases from J, with 18 bases between. In germline, CDR1 is MDHEN, CDR2 SYDVKM. The CDR3 covers 13 residues. The CDR3 DNA reads TGTGCCGGCAAGGGGGGGGGCAGGGAGACCCAGTACTTC. As protein: CAGKGGGRETQYF.